This T cell receptor beta chain was recovered during a study of human T cells and chemical hapten exposure. This sample's time point: patch test 2, 6 weeks after DPC sensitization. Noted treatment: therapeutic diphenylcyclopropenone sensitization with weekly scalp DPC. The study enrolled 18 to 70-year-old alopecia patients suitable for DPC. Trimming cost V 3 bases and J 2 bases, with 7 bases left between them. The CDR3 runs to 13 residues. Germline V gives CDR1 ENHRY, CDR2 SYGVKD. TCRdb recomputed calls from the RACE reads with MiXCR, one row per CDR3 protein. Among over 70,000 distinct CDR3 sequences listed, around 10% were seen once.

This chain uses TRBV10-3 with TRBJ2-5; a possible D gene is TRBD1 (6 bases). This sequence was found in a man between 18 and 29 years old with alopecia areata. Some clones in this sample may be carry-over from other donors' samples. The sample was whole blood, taken in connection with sensitization to the hapten diphenylcyclopropenone (DPC). The CDR3 nucleotides read TGTGCCATCAGTGAAGGACAGCAAGAGACCCAGTACTTC. Protein sequence: CAISEGQQETQYF.